This TCR beta chain stems from a study of shared clonotypes between healthy human individuals. Study results and limitations: Since donors were few, the genetic and exposure-history diversity represented was limited.

For unsorted PBMC, approximately 290 ng DNA per replicate equaled roughly 30,000 T cell genomes. The protocol was immunoSEQ multiplex PCR, while the TCRdb copy is restricted to in-frame clones and leaves out a portion. The sample yields about 480,000 clones, approximately 79% seen once. CDR1 is SGHRS and CDR2 is YFSETQ in the germline V gene. The CDR3 totals 12 residues. Trimming shortened V by 0 bases and J by 7 bases, and 5 bases separated the two germline ends. Remarks on this clone: What it recognizes is unknown.

The material sequenced was PBMCs. This clonotype was obtained from a woman aged 35 to 49 in good health. Some clones in this sample may be carry-over from other donors' samples. This sequence joins TRBV5-1 and TRBJ2-1; D ambiguous. The CDR3 DNA reads as TGCGCCAGCAGCTTGGATGGAAATGAGCAGTTCTTC. It is translated as CASSLDGNEQFF.